This T cell receptor beta chain was captured in a study of human T cells and chemical hapten exposure. The time point: patch test 1, 2 weeks after DPC sensitization. Treatment in this sample: therapeutic diphenylcyclopropenone sensitization with weekly scalp DPC. Only after blood had been drawn was each patch test applied. Those who donated were patients with alopecia, 18 to 70 years of age, and suitable for DPC. In this sample, this clonotype turned up many times. No antigen is known for it. Deletions cut 4 bases from V and 11 bases from J, with 18 bases between. The CDR3 covers 15 residues. Overall study findings and caveats: Expanded TCRs were compared with controls, and the expanded TCRs formed significantly more large CDR3 similarity clusters.

Each CDR3 protein gets one entry after TCRdb re-called the RACE reads with MiXCR. The profile covers some 400,000 distinct CDR3 sequences, with 4.8% appearing a single time and about 2.1% taken by the ten largest. The V and J genes are TRBV12-3 or TRBV12-4 and TRBJ1-6, with D tentatively TRBD1 (5 bases). The sequences come from whole blood, collected in connection with sensitization to the hapten diphenylcyclopropenone (DPC). This receptor was taken from a woman between 45 and 60 years old with alopecia areata. Some clones in this sample may be carry-over from other donors' samples. In nucleotides, the CDR3 is TGTGCCAGCAGTTCAGGTGGGGCCAACATCGCACCCCTCCACTTT. It encodes CASSSGGANIAPLHF.